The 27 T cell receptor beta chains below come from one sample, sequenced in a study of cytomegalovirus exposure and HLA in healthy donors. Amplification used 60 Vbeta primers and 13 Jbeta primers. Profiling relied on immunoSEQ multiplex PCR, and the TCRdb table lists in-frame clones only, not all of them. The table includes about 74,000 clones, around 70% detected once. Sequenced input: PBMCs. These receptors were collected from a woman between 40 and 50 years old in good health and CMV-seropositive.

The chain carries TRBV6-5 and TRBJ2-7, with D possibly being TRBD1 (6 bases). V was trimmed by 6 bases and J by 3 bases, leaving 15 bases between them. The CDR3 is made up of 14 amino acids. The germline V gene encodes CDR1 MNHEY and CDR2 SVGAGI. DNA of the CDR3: TGTGCCAGCAGCCCCATTACAGGGAACTACGAGCAGTACTTC. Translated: CASSPITGNYEQYF.

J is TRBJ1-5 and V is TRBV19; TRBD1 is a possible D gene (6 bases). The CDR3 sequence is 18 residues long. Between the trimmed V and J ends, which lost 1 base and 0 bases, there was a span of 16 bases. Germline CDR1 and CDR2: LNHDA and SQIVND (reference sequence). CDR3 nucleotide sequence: TGTGCCAGTAGTATAGGTGGGGGACACCTCTATAGCAATCAGCCCCAGCATTTT. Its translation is CASSIGGGHLYSNQPQHF.

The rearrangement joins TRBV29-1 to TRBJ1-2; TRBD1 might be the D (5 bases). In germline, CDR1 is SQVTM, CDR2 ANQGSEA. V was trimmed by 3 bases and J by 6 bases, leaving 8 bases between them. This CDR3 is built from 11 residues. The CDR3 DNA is TGCAGCGTTGATGGGGCGGATGGCTACACCTTC. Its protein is CSVDGADGYTF.

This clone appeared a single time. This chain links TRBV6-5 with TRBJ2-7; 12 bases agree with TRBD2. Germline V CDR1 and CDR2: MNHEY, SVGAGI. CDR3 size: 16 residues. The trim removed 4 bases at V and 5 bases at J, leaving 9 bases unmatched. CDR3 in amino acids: CASSFRLAGALNEQYF. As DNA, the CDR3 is TGTGCCAGCAGTTTCCGACTAGCGGGGGCCCTGAACGAGCAGTACTTC.

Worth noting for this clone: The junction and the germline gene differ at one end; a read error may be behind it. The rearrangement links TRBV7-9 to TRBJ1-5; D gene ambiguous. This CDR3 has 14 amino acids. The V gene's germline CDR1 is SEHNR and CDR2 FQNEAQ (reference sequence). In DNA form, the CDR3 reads TGTTCCAGCAGCCCCTCCCAGGGCAATCAGCCCCAGCATTTT. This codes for CSSSPSQGNQPQHF.

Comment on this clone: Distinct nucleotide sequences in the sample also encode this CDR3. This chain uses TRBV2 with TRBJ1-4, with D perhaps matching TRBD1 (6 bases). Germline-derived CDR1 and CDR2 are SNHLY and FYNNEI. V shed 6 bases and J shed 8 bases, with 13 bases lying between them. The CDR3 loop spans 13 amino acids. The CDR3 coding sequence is TGTGCCAGCAGGAGGCAGGGGACGGAAAAACTGTTTTTT. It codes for CASRRQGTEKLFF.

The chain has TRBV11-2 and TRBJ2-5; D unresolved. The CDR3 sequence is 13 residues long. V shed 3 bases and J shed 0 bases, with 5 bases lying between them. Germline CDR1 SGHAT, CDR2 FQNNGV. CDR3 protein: CASSFSYQETQYF. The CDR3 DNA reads TGTGCCAGCAGCTTTTCCTACCAAGAGACCCAGTACTTC.

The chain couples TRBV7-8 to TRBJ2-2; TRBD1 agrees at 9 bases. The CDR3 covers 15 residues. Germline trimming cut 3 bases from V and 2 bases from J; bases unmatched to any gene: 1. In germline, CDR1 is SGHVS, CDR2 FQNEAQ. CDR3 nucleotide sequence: TGTGCCAGCAGCTTTACAGGGGGCAACACCGGGGAGCTGTTTTTT. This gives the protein CASSFTGGNTGELFF.

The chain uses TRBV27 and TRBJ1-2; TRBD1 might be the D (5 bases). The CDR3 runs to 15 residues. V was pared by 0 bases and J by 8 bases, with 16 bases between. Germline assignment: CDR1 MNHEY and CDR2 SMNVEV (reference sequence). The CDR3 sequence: CASSLSWGEGRGYTF. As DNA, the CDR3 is TGTGCCAGCAGTTTATCTTGGGGGGAGGGACGCGGCTACACCTTC.

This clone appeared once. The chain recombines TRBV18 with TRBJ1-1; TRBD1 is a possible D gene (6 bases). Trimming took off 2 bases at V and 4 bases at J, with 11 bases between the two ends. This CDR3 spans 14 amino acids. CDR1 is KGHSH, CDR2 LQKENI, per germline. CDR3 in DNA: TGTGCCAGCTCACCAGGACAGTTCGGCACTGAAGCTTTCTTT. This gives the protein CASSPGQFGTEAFF.

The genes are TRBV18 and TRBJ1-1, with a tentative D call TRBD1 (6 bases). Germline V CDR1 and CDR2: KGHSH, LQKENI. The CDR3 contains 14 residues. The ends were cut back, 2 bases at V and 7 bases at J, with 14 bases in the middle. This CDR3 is CASSPTQGASEAFF. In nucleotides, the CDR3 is TGTGCCAGCTCACCAACACAGGGAGCTAGTGAAGCTTTCTTT.

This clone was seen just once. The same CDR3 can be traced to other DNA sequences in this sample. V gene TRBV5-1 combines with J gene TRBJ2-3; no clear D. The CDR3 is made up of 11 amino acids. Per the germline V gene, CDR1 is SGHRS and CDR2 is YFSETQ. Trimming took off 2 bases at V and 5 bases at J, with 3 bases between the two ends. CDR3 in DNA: TGCGCCAGCAGCTTCGGAGATACGCAGTATTTT. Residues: CASSFGDTQYF.

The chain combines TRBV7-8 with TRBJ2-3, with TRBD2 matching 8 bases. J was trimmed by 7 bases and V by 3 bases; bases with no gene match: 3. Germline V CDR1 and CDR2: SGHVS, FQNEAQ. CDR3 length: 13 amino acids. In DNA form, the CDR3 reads TGTGCCAGCAGCTTTAGCGGGACCAATACGCAGTATTTT. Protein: CASSFSGTNTQYF.

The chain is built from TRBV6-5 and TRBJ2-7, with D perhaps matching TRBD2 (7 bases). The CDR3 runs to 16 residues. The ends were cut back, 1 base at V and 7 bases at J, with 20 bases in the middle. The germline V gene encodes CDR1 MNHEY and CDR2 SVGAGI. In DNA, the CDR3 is TGTGCCAGCAGTTACTTTACGGGGGGCGGCGTTTGGGAGCAGTACTTC. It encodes CASSYFTGGGVWEQYF.

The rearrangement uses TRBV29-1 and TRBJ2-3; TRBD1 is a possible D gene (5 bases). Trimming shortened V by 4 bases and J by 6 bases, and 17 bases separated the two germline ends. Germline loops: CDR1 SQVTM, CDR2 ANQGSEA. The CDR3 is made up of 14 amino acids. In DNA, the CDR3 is TGCAGCGTTGCCAACTCAGGGTGGGGCGATACGCAGTATTTT. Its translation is CSVANSGWGDTQYF.

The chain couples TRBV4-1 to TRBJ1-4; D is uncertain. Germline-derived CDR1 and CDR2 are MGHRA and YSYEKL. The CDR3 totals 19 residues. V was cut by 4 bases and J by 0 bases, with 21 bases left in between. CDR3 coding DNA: TGCGCCAGCAGCCTAGGAAGTCGGAACAGAATTCCAACTAATGAAAAACTGTTTTTT. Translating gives CASSLGSRNRIPTNEKLFF.

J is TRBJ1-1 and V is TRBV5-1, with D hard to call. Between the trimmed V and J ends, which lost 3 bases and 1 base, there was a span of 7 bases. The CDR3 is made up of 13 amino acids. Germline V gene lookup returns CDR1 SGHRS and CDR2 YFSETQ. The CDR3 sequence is CASSSGENTEAFF. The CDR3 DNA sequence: TGCGCCAGCAGCTCCGGGGAGAACACTGAAGCTTTCTTT.

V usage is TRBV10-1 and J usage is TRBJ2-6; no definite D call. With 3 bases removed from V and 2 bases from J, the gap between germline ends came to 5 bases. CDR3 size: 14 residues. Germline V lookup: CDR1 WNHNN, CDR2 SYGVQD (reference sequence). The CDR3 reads CASSDRAGANVLTF. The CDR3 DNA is TGCGCCAGCAGTGATAGAGCTGGGGCCAACGTCCTGACTTTC.

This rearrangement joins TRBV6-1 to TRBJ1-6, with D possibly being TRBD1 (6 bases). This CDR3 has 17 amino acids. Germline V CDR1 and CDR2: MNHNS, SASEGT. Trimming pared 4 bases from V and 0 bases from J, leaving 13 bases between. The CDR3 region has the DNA TGTGCCAGCAGTGGGACAGCCCCGAGCTCCTATAATTCACCCCTCCACTTT. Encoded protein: CASSGTAPSSYNSPLHF.

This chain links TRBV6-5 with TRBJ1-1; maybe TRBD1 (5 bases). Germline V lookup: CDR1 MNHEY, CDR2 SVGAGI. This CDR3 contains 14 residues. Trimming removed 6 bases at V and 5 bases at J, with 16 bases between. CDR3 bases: TGTGCCAGCAGCCCGGGGGGGGAGGGGACTGAAGCTTTCTTT. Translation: CASSPGGEGTEAFF.

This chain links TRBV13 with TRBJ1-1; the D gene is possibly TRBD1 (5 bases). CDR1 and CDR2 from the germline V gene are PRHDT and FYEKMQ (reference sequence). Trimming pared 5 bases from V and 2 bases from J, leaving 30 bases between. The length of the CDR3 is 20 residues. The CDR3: CASSPPMLWGGTGVNTEAFF. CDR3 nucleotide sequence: TGTGCCAGCAGCCCACCAATGCTCTGGGGGGGAACGGGGGTTAACACTGAAGCTTTCTTT.

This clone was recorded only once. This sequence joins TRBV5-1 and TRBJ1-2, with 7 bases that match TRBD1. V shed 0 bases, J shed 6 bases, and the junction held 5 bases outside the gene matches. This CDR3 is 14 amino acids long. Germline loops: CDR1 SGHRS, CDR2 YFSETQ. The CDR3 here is CASSLGYQGDGYTF. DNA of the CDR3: TGCGCCAGCAGCTTGGGTTACCAGGGGGATGGCTACACCTTC.

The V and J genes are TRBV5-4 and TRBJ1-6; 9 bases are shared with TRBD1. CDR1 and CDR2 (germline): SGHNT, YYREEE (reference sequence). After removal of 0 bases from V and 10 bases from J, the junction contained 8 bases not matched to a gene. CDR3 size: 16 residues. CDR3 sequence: CASSLAWGGQGSPLHF. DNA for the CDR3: TGTGCCAGCAGCTTGGCGTGGGGGGGACAGGGCTCACCCCTCCACTTT.

CDR3 residues: CASSLGPGQGIGQGYTF. CDR3 in DNA: TGTGCCAGCAGCTTGGGCCCGGGACAGGGGATCGGACAAGGCTACACCTTC. The V call is TRBV5-6, the J call TRBJ1-2, with 10 positions matching TRBD1. This CDR3 is 17 amino acids long. V lost 0 bases, J lost 8 bases, and 13 bases stayed unmatched. Germline V gene lookup returns CDR1 SGHDT and CDR2 YYEEEE.

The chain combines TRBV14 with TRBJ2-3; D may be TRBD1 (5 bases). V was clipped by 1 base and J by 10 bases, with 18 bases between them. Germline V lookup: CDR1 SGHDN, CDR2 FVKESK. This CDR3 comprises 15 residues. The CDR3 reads CASSQGGSDMRSQYF. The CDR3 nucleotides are TGTGCCAGCAGCCAAGGCGGCTCGGACATGAGGTCGCAGTATTTT.

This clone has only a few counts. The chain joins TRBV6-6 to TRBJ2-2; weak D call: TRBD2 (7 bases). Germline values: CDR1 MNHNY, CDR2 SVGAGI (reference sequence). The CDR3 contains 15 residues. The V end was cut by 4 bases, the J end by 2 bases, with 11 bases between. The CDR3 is CASSFGGPNTGELFF. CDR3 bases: TGTGCCAGCAGTTTCGGGGGGCCAAACACCGGGGAGCTGTTTTTT.

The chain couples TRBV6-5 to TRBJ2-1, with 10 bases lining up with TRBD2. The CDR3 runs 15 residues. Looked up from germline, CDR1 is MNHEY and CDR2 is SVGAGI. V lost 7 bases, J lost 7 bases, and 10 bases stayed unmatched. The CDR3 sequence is CASTSALAGTNEQFF. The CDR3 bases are TGTGCCAGCACGTCGGCACTAGCGGGAACAAATGAGCAGTTCTTC.